What follows are 27 T cell receptor beta chains derived from one specimen sequenced in a study of cytomegalovirus exposure and HLA in healthy donors. PCR was performed using 60 Vbeta and 13 Jbeta primers. Sequencing used immunoSEQ multiplex PCR; TCRdb keeps in-frame clones, though not all of them. The sample consists of some 110,000 clones, 65% to 85% of them appearing once. Specimen: PBMCs. These receptors came from a man over 45 in good health and CMV-seropositive.

This chain connects TRBV7-6 to TRBJ1-4; D is perhaps TRBD1 (5 bases). The CDR3 is 15 residues long. Germline V gene sequence: CDR1 SGHVS, CDR2 FNYEAQ. V lost 5 bases and J 0 bases, leaving 10 bases between the germline ends. The CDR3 DNA sequence: TGTGCCAGCAGCCCGGGGACTACAACTAATGAAAAACTGTTTTTT. It encodes CASSPGTTTNEKLFF.

The chain joins TRBV20-1 to TRBJ2-3; D is undetermined. Germline V gene data show CDR1 as DFQATT and CDR2 as SNEGSKA (reference sequence). The CDR3 loop spans 11 amino acids. The V gene lost 3 bases and the J gene lost 4 bases, with 5 bases spanning the gap. The CDR3 region is CSASRPDTQYF. CDR3 coding DNA: TGCAGTGCTAGCAGGCCAGATACGCAGTATTTT.

This sequence joins TRBV6-6 and TRBJ1-2, with 7 bases matching TRBD1. Looked up from germline, CDR1 is MNHNY and CDR2 is SVGAGI (reference sequence). This CDR3 spans 14 amino acids. J was trimmed by 2 bases and V by 6 bases; bases with no gene match: 6. The CDR3 region is CASRSQTGNYGYTF. The CDR3 DNA is TGTGCCAGCAGATCTCAGACAGGGAACTATGGCTACACCTTC.

The chain uses TRBV5-1 and TRBJ1-3, with D maybe TRBD1 (6 bases). CDR3 length: 14 residues. Germline assignment: CDR1 SGHRS and CDR2 YFSETQ. The V gene lost 3 bases and the J gene lost 8 bases, with 15 bases spanning the gap. The CDR3 region has the DNA TGCGCCAGCAGCTCTCAGGGGTCTACGGACACCATATATTTT. Encoded protein: CASSSQGSTDTIYF. The full variable domain, its missing parts supplied by reference TRBV5-1 and TRBJ1-3, is KAGVTQTPRYLIKTRGQQVTLSCSPISGHRSVSWYQQTPGQGLQFLFEYFSETQRNKGNFPGRFSGRQFSNSRSEMNVSTLELGDSALYLCASSSQGSTDTIYFGEGSWLTVV.

The chain uses TRBV6-5 and TRBJ1-2; D possibly corresponds to TRBD1 (5 bases). Germline V gene lookup returns CDR1 MNHEY and CDR2 SVGAGI. This CDR3 has 13 amino acids. Trimming stripped 6 bases from V and 2 bases from J, with 10 bases between. In DNA, the CDR3 is TGTGCCAGCAGACCCGACAGAAACTATGGCTACACCTTC. Its translation is CASRPDRNYGYTF.

This clone was seen only once. The chain recombines TRBV10-3 with TRBJ2-7; the match to TRBD2 covers 15 bases. This CDR3 comprises 19 residues. The V gene's germline CDR1 is ENHRY and CDR2 SYGVKD. The junction had 10 bases not matched to a gene; V was cut back by 1 base and J by 3 bases. The CDR3 sequence is CAISEFQGLAGGLLYEQYF. The CDR3 coding sequence is TGTGCCATCAGTGAGTTTCAAGGACTAGCGGGGGGGCTTCTCTACGAGCAGTACTTC.

This chain uses TRBV9 with TRBJ1-1; weak D call: TRBD1 (5 bases). Trimming took 4 bases from V and 4 from J, leaving 23 bases between them. The V gene's germline CDR1 is SGDLS and CDR2 YYNGEE. CDR3 size: 17 residues. CDR3 loop: CASSLGSGGGGVTEAFF. CDR3 coding DNA: TGTGCCAGCAGCCTAGGTTCCGGGGGAGGTGGGGTCACTGAAGCTTTCTTT.

The chain carries TRBV11-3 and TRBJ2-7, with D possibly matching TRBD2 (6 bases). The CDR3 is 13 amino acids. Between the trimmed V and J ends, which lost 4 bases and 3 bases, there was a span of 10 bases. Germline-derived CDR1 and CDR2 are SGHNT and YENEEA. In DNA form, the CDR3 reads TGTGCCAGCAGCTCCGGGACTTTCTACGAGCAGTACTTC. Its protein is CASSSGTFYEQYF.

The chain is built from TRBV9 and TRBJ2-7; D not certain. Germline V gives CDR1 SGDLS, CDR2 YYNGEE. This CDR3 comprises 13 residues. V shed 2 bases and J shed 3 bases, with 9 bases lying between them. The CDR3 DNA reads as TGTGCCAGCAGCGTCGACGGAGTCTACGAGCAGTACTTC. Translated: CASSVDGVYEQYF.

This clone occurred once. This chain connects TRBV5-5 to TRBJ1-6, with 9 bases that match TRBD1. From germline, CDR1 is SGHKS and CDR2 YYEKEE (reference sequence). There are 16 residues in the CDR3. Germline trimming cut 4 bases from V and 10 bases from J; bases unmatched to any gene: 12. The CDR3 DNA sequence: TGTGCCAGCAGCCTACCGACAGGGGGTGGGGGATCACCCCTCCACTTT. Protein: CASSLPTGGGGSPLHF.

The chain links TRBV4-3 to TRBJ1-6; D remains unclear. This CDR3 is built from 15 residues. V lost 1 base, J lost 4 bases, and 8 bases lay in between. Germline CDR1 reads LGHNA; CDR2 reads YSLEER. This chain's CDR3 is CASSQATLYNSPLHF. The CDR3 coding sequence is TGCGCCAGCAGCCAAGCGACACTTTATAATTCACCCCTCCACTTT.

The V and J genes are TRBV10-1 and TRBJ2-7, with 9 bases lining up with TRBD1. V dropped 2 bases and J dropped 5; count of bases not matched to a gene: 13. Looked up from germline, CDR1 is WNHNN and CDR2 is SYGVQD (reference sequence). There are 17 residues in the CDR3. As DNA, the CDR3 is TGCGCCAGCAGTGAGAATTTGGTGGGACAGGGACCCCACGAGCAGTACTTC. This translates into CASSENLVGQGPHEQYF.

A remark on this clone: The same CDR3 also results from other DNA sequences found in this sample. The chain joins TRBV7-8 to TRBJ1-5, with 7 bases identical to TRBD1. The CDR3 consists of 17 residues. Germline CDR1 is SGHVS and CDR2 is FQNEAQ. The V and J ends lost 5 bases and 5 bases, in that order; junction bases with no gene match: 15. The CDR3 protein is CASSQGQVGSLYQPQHF. CDR3 in DNA: TGTGCCAGCAGCCAAGGACAGGTCGGGTCTCTTTATCAGCCCCAGCATTTT.

The rearrangement uses TRBV7-9 and TRBJ1-2, with D possibly TRBD1 on 5 matching bases. This CDR3 has 16 amino acids. V lost 1 base and J lost 7, with 19 bases in between. The germline CDR1 and CDR2 sequences are SEHNR and FQNEAQ (reference sequence). The CDR3 reads CASSLVADAGGGGYTF. The CDR3 bases are TGTGCCAGCAGCTTAGTGGCGGATGCTGGGGGGGGTGGCTACACCTTC.

This chain joins TRBV5-1 and TRBJ2-3; 11 bases match TRBD2. The CDR3 has 18 amino acids. After removal of 0 bases from V and 0 bases from J, the junction contained 6 bases not matched to a gene. The V gene's germline CDR1 is SGHRS and CDR2 YFSETQ. CDR3: CASSLEGTSGGSTDTQYF. The CDR3 DNA is TGCGCCAGCAGCTTGGAGGGGACTAGCGGTGGGAGCACAGATACGCAGTATTTT.

This clone was seen a single time. V is TRBV21-1 and J is TRBJ1-2; TRBD1, the D gene given by the table, was not confirmed from the DNA. TRBV21-1 has pseudogene status. The CDR3 is made up of 15 amino acids. The CDR3 region has the DNA TGTGCCAGCAGCAAAGAGGGGCAGGCGGACTATGGCTACACCTTC. As protein: CASSKEGQADYGYTF.

The table lists this clone with a few counts. Here the CDR3 DNA reads TGCAGCTCCCAGGTGGACACTGAAGCTTTCTTT. This translates into CSSQVDTEAFF. The chain joins TRBV29-1 to TRBJ1-1; D gene unclear. The germline V and J ends were trimmed by 8 bases and 3 bases, with 10 bases remaining between them. There are 11 residues in the CDR3. Germline V gene lookup returns CDR1 SQVTM and CDR2 ANQGSEA.

The gene calls are TRBV5-6 and TRBJ1-4; D possibly corresponds to TRBD1 (6 bases). This CDR3 comprises 16 residues. V gave up 3 bases and J gave up 1 base, with 13 bases separating them. Germline V CDR1 and CDR2: SGHDT, YYEEEE. CDR3 coding DNA: TGTGCCAGCAGCTGGTGGACAGATGAAACTAATGAAAAACTGTTTTTT. This encodes CASSWWTDETNEKLFF.

The rearrangement uses TRBV2 and TRBJ1-4; maybe TRBD1 (6 bases). V was shortened by 0 bases and J by 6 bases, with 14 bases between the two germline ends. The length of the CDR3 is 16 residues. Germline CDR1 reads SNHLY; CDR2 reads FYNNEI. The CDR3 nucleotides are TGTGCCAGCAGTGAAGCGAGGGGGTTGGGTCATGAAAAACTGTTTTTT. Translated, it gives CASSEARGLGHEKLFF.

V gene TRBV6-1 combines with J gene TRBJ2-7, with D tentatively TRBD2 (7 bases). Between the trimmed V and J ends, which lost 7 bases and 3 bases, there was a span of 19 bases. Germline V gene lookup returns CDR1 MNHNS and CDR2 SASEGT. The CDR3 contains 15 residues. The CDR3 loop is CASTAKGEGLYEQYF. CDR3 DNA: TGTGCCAGCACCGCAAAGGGGGAGGGCCTCTACGAGCAGTACTTC.

The chain combines TRBV10-2 with TRBJ2-3, with TRBD2 matching 9 bases. CDR1 is WSHSY, CDR2 SAAADI, per germline. V was clipped by 7 bases and J by 5 bases; unmatched bases: 16. CDR3 size: 17 residues. The CDR3 DNA is TGCGCCAGCAAAGGAGGAATGGCGGGGGGGCGGGGAGATACGCAGTATTTT. Protein product: CASKGGMAGGRGDTQYF.

The chain joins TRBV6-5 to TRBJ2-1; 8 nucleotides line up with TRBD2. CDR3 length: 16 residues. The trim removed 1 base at V and 5 bases at J, leaving 7 bases unmatched. Looked up from germline, CDR1 is MNHEY and CDR2 is SVGAGI. CDR3 in amino acids: CASSYLSGGHHNEQFF. As DNA, the CDR3 is TGTGCCAGCAGTTACTTGTCGGGAGGGCATCACAATGAGCAGTTCTTC.

The table lists this clone with a few counts. The J gene is TRBJ2-1, the V gene TRBV6-1, with TRBD1 identical over 10 bases. The CDR3 length is 16 residues. Trimming took 4 bases from V and 3 from J; bases not matched to a gene: 6. CDR1 and CDR2 (germline): MNHNS, SASEGT. The CDR3 sequence: CASSGRGTGVYNEQFF. The CDR3 nucleotides read TGTGCCAGCAGTGGTCGGGGGACAGGGGTCTACAATGAGCAGTTCTTC.

In its sample, this clone was seen a few times. The V gene is TRBV18, the J gene TRBJ2-7; 8 bases are a match to TRBD2. Unmatched junction bases numbered 0, after V lost 6 bases and J lost 2 bases. The CDR3 sequence is 12 residues long. The germline CDR1 and CDR2 sequences are KGHSH and LQKENI. The CDR3 reads CASSGLAYEQYF. As DNA, the CDR3 is TGTGCCAGCTCGGGACTAGCCTACGAGCAGTACTTC. The complete variable domain, with remaining parts taken from reference TRBV18 and TRBJ2-7, reads NAGVMQNPRHLVRRRGQEARLRCSPMKGHSHVYWYRQLPEEGLKFMVYLQKENIIDESGMPKERFSAEFPKEGPSILRIQQVVRGDSAAYFCASSGLAYEQYFGPGTRLTVT.

The J gene is TRBJ2-5, the V gene TRBV5-4; 11 bases match TRBD2. The CDR3 totals 16 residues. Losses at the gene ends were 0 bases for V and 4 bases for J; bases not matched to a gene: 5. The germline gives CDR1 SGHNT, CDR2 YYREEE (reference sequence). The CDR3 bases are TGTGCCAGCAGCTTGGCCCCTAGCGGGGGGATAGAGACCCAGTACTTC. Amino acids: CASSLAPSGGIETQYF.

The rearrangement links TRBV27 to TRBJ1-6; 11 bases map to TRBD1. The V segment lost 5 bases and the J segment 7 bases; nucleotides outside the gene matches: 4. This CDR3 comprises 15 residues. Germline CDR1 MNHEY, CDR2 SMNVEV (reference sequence). CDR3 sequence: CASSGQGARNSPLHF. CDR3 DNA sequence: TGTGCCAGCAGTGGACAGGGGGCACGGAATTCACCCCTCCACTTT.

This clone was seen once. V and J are TRBV5-1 and TRBJ1-6, with a tentative D call TRBD1 (6 bases). With 3 bases removed from V and 5 bases from J, the gap between germline ends came to 9 bases. CDR1 is SGHRS, CDR2 YFSETQ, per germline. The CDR3 loop spans 14 amino acids. CDR3 bases: TGCGCCAGCAGCTACCGACAGGATAATTCACCCCTCCACTTT. Translating gives CASSYRQDNSPLHF. The variable domain in full, with the rest retrieved from reference TRBV5-1 and TRBJ1-6, is KAGVTQTPRYLIKTRGQQVTLSCSPISGHRSVSWYQQTPGQGLQFLFEYFSETQRNKGNFPGRFSGRQFSNSRSEMNVSTLELGDSALYLCASSYRQDNSPLHFGNGTRLTVT.